These T cell receptor beta chains were read from a single sample in a study of regulatory T cells in long-lasting Graves disease. TCRdb re-called the multiplex PCR reads through MiXCR, storing one row per CDR3 protein. The sample lists 450,000 to 700,000 distinct CDR3 sequences; about 14% were seen once. The sample was also linked to a second study, of T cells in Graves' hyperthyroidism and ophthalmopathy.

The sample consisted of peripheral blood mononuclear cells (PBMCs), taken at new diagnosis, from a patient treated with antithyroid drugs. These TCRs come from a man aged 30 to 45 with Graves disease. Each CDR3 is given with its conserved first and last residue. Fields, in order: J gene, D gene, V gene, clone size, CDR3 DNA, CDR3 protein. D genes are given only for firm matches. Rows may omit the clone size; those that give it use once, few, many or a size class.

>TRBJ2-7|TRBD2|TRBV27|many
TGTGCCAGCAGTGGAACTACTAGCGGGAGGCCCGGCGAGCAGTACTTC
CASSGTTSGRPGEQYF
>TRBJ1-1|-|TRBV19|many
TGTGCCAGTAGTATAGATCGGGCTGAAGCTTTCTTT
CASSIDRAEAFF
>TRBJ2-7|-|TRBV5-4|few
TGTGCCAGCAGCTTGACAGGGCAAGAGCAGTACTTC
CASSLTGQEQYF
>TRBJ2-5|TRBD1|TRBV15|few
TGTGCCACAACCGGACAGGACCGAGAGACCCAGTACTTC
CATTGQDRETQYF
>TRBJ2-2|-|TRBV28|many
TGTGCCAGCTGGGAGGTGAACACCGGGGAGCTGTTTTTT
CASWEVNTGELFF
>TRBJ1-3|-|TRBV6-1|-
TGTGCCAGCGGGGAAGAGGCTGGAAACACCATATATTTT
CASGEEAGNTIYF
>TRBJ2-1|TRBD2|TRBV12-3/TRBV12-4|many
TGTGCCAGCACCCCGGGGGGTTCTAATGAGCAGTTCTTC
CASTPGGSNEQFF
>TRBJ2-1|TRBD2|TRBV19|many
TGTGCCAGTAGACTAGCGGGAGGGGCTGAGCAGTTCTTC
CASRLAGGAEQFF
>TRBJ2-1|TRBD2|TRBV6-1|-
TGTGCCAGCAGTACCCGGACTAGCGGGACCTACAATGAGCAGTTCTTC
CASSTRTSGTYNEQFF
>TRBJ2-6|-|TRBV20-1|few
TGCAGTGCTAGCGGCGGAGAAGCTTCTGGGGCCAACGTCCTGACTTTC
CSASGGEASGANVLTF
>TRBJ2-5|TRBD2|TRBV18|-
TGTGCCAGCTCACTGGGACTAGCGGGAATGAGGGAGACCCAGTACTTC
CASSLGLAGMRETQYF
>TRBJ1-2|-|TRBV7-2|many
TGTGCCAGCAGCGCCCACAGAAACTATGGCTACACCTTC
CASSAHRNYGYTF
>TRBJ2-5|-|TRBV5-1|few
TGCGCCAGCAGCCCATTTGGGTCGGTGCTCGAGACCCAGTACTTC
CASSPFGSVLETQYF
>TRBJ2-6|TRBD1|TRBV2|many
TGTGCCAGCAGTGACGGGACAGGCTGGGTCCGTGGCTCTGGGGCCAACGTCCTGACTTTC
CASSDGTGWVRGSGANVLTF
>TRBJ2-2|-|TRBV7-2|few
TGTGCCAGCAGCTCCCCTTCGAACACCGGGGAGCTGTTTTTT
CASSSPSNTGELFF
>TRBJ2-2|TRBD1|TRBV20-1|many
TGCAGTGCTACCAGGGGGCTGACGAACACCGGGGAGCTGTTTTTT
CSATRGLTNTGELFF
>TRBJ2-5|TRBD1|TRBV10-3|-
TGTGCCATCAGCGAAGGGACAGGGGGGTGGGCTCCGGAGACCCAGTACTTC
CAISEGTGGWAPETQYF
>TRBJ2-7|TRBD2|TRBV20-1|many
TGCAGTGCAAGGACTAGCGGGAACGAGCAGTACTTC
CSARTSGNEQYF
>TRBJ2-2|-|TRBV7-2|-
TGTGCCAGCAGCTTACATAGAAGTGGGAACACCGGGGAGCTGTTTTTT
CASSLHRSGNTGELFF
>TRBJ2-3|TRBD2|TRBV27|few
TGTGCCAGCACCCTGAGCGGGAGAGGCCCAGATACGCAGTATTTT
CASTLSGRGPDTQYF
>TRBJ2-1|TRBD2|TRBV29-1|many
TGCAGCGCCAAGCTAGCGGGAGGAGTCAATGAGCAGTTCTTC
CSAKLAGGVNEQFF
>TRBJ1-1|-|TRBV10-3|many
TGTGCCATCAGTGAGACCAGTGGACTGAGGGCTGAAGCTTTCTTT
CAISETSGLRAEAFF
>TRBJ1-1|-|TRBV9|few
TGTGCCAGCAGCGTATCAGTGGGGGAAACTGAAGCTTTCTTT
CASSVSVGETEAFF
>TRBJ1-1|TRBD1|TRBV27|many
TGTGCCAGCAGCCCCTACATCAGGGGGCAGGTATGGGACACTGAAGCTTTCTTT
CASSPYIRGQVWDTEAFF
>TRBJ2-1|-|TRBV6-1|-
TGTGCCAGCAGTCCGGGTTGGGAGCAGTTCTTC
CASSPGWEQFF
>TRBJ1-2|-|TRBV20-1|many
TGCAGTGCTAGGTTAGATTGGGACGCGAGCTATGGCTACACCTTC
CSARLDWDASYGYTF
>TRBJ2-7|-|TRBV14|many
TGTGCCAGCAGCCTGATGGGAGAGGCGTACGAGCAGTACTTC
CASSLMGEAYEQYF
>TRBJ2-7|TRBD2|TRBV6-1|many
TGTGCCAGCAGTCAAGCGGGGGGACTCTACGAGCAGTACTTC
CASSQAGGLYEQYF
>TRBJ2-4|TRBD2|TRBV7-6|few
TGTGCCAGCAGCCCCTATAGCGGGGGTAACCTAGCCAAAAACATTCAGTACTTC
CASSPYSGGNLAKNIQYF
>TRBJ1-1|-|TRBV7-3|-
TGTGCCAGCAGCCGAGCGGGGGGCGGAACTGAAGCTTTCTTT
CASSRAGGGTEAFF
>TRBJ2-2|TRBD2|TRBV12-3/TRBV12-4|many
TGTGCCAGCAGTTCAATCGGGACTAGCGTCACCGGGGAGCTGTTTTTT
CASSSIGTSVTGELFF
>TRBJ2-7|-|TRBV20-1|many
TGCAGTGCAAGGGAGGGGGGGGGTTTTGCGGGCCTAAGGGAGCAGTACTTC
CSAREGGGFAGLREQYF
>TRBJ2-2|-|TRBV6-2/TRBV6-3|-
TGTGCCAGCAGTGGTCACAGGGAAGGCGGGGAGCTGTTTTTT
CASSGHREGGELFF
>TRBJ2-2|-|TRBV20-1|few
TGCAGTGCTAGAGGGGCAGAAGAAAACACCGGGGAGCTGTTTTTT
CSARGAEENTGELFF
>TRBJ2-7|-|TRBV10-3|many
TGTGCCATCAGTGGGGTACGGGGCTACGAGCAGTACTTC
CAISGVRGYEQYF
>TRBJ1-5|TRBD1|TRBV29-1|many
TGCAGCGTCCGCACCGGGACAGGGGTACAGCCCCAGCATTTT
CSVRTGTGVQPQHF
>TRBJ2-3|-|TRBV11-2|many
TGTGCCAGCAGCCCACCCAGGGCTAGCACAGATACGCAGTATTTT
CASSPPRASTDTQYF
>TRBJ2-5|-|TRBV5-6|-
TGTGCCAGCAGCCGCCTGAACGATTGGAAGACCCAGTACTTC
CASSRLNDWKTQYF
>TRBJ1-6|-|TRBV7-9|-
TGTGCCAGCAGCCCTCAACCTGGCATAGGGGCAAATAATTCACCCCTCCACTTT
CASSPQPGIGANNSPLHF
>TRBJ2-5|-|TRBV12-3/TRBV12-4|many
TGTGCCAGCAGTTTTACCCGGCGGGAGACCCAGTACTTC
CASSFTRRETQYF
>TRBJ2-7|-|TRBV20-1|few
TGCAGTGCTAGAGACTGGGCCGGATACGAGCAGTACTTC
CSARDWAGYEQYF
>TRBJ2-5|TRBD2|TRBV27|-
TGTGCCAGCAGTTTACAGGGACCTAGCGGAATACAAGAGACCCAGTACTTC
CASSLQGPSGIQETQYF